This T cell receptor beta chain was sequenced during a study of cytomegalovirus exposure and HLA in healthy donors. This PCR relied on a set of 60 Vbeta primers and 13 Jbeta primers. The data were produced by immunoSEQ multiplex PCR, yet TCRdb's version contains in-frame clones alone and is incomplete. This sample has 110,000 or so clones, with about 79% found just once. Donors in the study were healthy people who gave bone marrow. CDR1 is SGHTA and CDR2 is FQGNSA in the germline V gene. Trimming cost V 7 bases and J 8 bases, with 18 bases left between them. This CDR3 is 14 amino acids long. Specimen: PBMCs. This rearrangement joins TRBV7-2 to TRBJ2-1; a weak D match, TRBD2 (5 bases). This clonotype originated in a woman under 30 in good health and CMV-seronegative. CDR3 protein: CASTPPDSPYEQFF. CDR3 nucleotide sequence: TGTGCCAGCACTCCCCCGGACTCCCCCTATGAGCAGTTCTTC.